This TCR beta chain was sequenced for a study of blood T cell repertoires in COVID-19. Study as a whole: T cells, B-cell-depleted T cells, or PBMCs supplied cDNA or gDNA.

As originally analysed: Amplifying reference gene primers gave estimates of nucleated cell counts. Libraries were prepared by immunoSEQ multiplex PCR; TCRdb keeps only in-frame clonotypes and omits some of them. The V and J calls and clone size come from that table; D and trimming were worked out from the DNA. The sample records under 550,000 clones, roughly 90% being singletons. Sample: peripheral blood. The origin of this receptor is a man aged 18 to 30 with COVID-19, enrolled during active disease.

This CDR3 reads CASTLSGGYEQYF. DNA of the CDR3: TGTGCCAGCACCCTATCGGGGGGGTACGAGCAGTACTTC. The rearrangement links TRBV7-9 to TRBJ2-7; TRBD2 matches at 8 bases. The germline gives CDR1 SEHNR, CDR2 FQNEAQ (reference sequence). Trimming at V came to 7 bases and at J to 4 bases, leaving 6 bases not matched to a gene. This CDR3 comprises 13 residues.